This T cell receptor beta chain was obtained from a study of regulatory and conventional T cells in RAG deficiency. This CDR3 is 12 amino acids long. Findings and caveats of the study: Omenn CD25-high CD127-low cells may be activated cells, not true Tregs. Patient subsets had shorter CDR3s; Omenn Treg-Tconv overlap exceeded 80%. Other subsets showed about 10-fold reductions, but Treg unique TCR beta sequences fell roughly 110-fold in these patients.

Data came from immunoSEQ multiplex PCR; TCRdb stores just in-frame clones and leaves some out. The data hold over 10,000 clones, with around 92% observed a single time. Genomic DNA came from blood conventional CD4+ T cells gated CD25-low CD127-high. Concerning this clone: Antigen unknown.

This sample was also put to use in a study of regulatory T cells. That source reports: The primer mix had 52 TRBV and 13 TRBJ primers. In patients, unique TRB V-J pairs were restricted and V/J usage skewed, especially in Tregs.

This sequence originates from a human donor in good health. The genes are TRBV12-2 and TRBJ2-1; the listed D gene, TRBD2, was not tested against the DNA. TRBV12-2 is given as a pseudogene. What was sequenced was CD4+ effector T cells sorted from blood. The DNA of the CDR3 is TGTGCAATGGAGGAGCGGTACAATGAGCAGTTCTTC. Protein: CAMEERYNEQFF.